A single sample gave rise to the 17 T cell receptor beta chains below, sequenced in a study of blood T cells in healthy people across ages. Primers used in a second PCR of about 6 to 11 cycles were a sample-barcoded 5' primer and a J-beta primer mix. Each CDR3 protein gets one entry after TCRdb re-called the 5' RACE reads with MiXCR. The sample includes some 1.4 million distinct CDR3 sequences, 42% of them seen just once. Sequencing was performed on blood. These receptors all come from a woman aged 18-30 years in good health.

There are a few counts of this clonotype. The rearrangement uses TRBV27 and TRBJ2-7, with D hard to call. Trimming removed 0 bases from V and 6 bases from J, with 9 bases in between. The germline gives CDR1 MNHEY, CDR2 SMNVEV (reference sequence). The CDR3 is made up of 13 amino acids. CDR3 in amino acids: CASSLSLAGEQYF. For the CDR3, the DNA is TGTGCCAGCAGTTTATCGTTAGCTGGCGAGCAGTACTTC.

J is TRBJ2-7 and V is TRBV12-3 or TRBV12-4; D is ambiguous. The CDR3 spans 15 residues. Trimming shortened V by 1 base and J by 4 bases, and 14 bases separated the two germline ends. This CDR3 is CASSLEEGTAYEQYF. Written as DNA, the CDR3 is TGTGCCAGCAGTTTAGAGGAAGGAACGGCTTACGAGCAGTACTTC.

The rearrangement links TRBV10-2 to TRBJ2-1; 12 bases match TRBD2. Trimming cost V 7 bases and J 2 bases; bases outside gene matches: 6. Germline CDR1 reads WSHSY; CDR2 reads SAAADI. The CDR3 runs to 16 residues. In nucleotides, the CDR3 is TGCGCCAGCACACTAGCGGGAGGTTGGACCTACAATGAGCAGTTCTTC. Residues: CASTLAGGWTYNEQFF.

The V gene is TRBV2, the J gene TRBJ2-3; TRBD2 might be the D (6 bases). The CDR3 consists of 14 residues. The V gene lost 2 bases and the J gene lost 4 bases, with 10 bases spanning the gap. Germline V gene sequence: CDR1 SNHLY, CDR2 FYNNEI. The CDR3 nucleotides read TGTGCCAGCAGTGAACGGGACTTATCAGATACGCAGTATTTT. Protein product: CASSERDLSDTQYF.

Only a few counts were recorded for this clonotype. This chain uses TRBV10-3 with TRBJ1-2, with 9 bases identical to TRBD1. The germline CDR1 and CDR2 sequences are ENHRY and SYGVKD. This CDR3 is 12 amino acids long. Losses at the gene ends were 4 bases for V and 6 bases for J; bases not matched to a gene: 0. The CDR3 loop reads CAISGTGDGYTF. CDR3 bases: TGTGCCATCAGTGGGACAGGGGATGGCTACACCTTC.

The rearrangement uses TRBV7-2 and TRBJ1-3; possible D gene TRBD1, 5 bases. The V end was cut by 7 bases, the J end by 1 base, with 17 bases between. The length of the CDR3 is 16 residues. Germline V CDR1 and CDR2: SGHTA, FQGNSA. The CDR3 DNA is TGTGCCAGCACCCGGGCGGGGCAGGGATCTGGAAACACCATATATTTT. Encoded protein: CASTRAGQGSGNTIYF. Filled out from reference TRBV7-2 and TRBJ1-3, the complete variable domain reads GAGVSQSPSNKVTEKGKDVELRCDPISGHTALYWYRQSLGQGLEFLIYFQGNSAPDKSGLPSDRFSAERTGGSVSTLTIQRTQQEDSAVYLCASTRAGQGSGNTIYFGEGSWLTVV.

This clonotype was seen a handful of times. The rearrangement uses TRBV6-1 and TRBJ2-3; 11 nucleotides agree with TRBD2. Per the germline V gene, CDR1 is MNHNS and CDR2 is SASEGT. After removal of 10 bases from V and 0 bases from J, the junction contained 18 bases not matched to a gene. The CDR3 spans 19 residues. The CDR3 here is CATLPPTSGGTTSTDTQYF. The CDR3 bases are TGTGCCACCCTACCTCCCACTAGCGGGGGAACTACTAGCACAGATACGCAGTATTTT.

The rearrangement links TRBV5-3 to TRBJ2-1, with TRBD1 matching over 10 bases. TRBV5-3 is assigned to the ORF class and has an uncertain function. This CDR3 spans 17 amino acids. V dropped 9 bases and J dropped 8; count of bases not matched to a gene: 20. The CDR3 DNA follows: TGTGCCAAACCTAGGGAGGCCCGGGACAGGGGTTTGGATGAGCAGTTCTTC. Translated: CAKPREARDRGLDEQFF.

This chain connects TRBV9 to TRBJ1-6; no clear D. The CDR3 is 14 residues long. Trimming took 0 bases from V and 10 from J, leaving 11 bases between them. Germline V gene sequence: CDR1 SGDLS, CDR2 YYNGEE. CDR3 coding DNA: TGTGCCAGCAGCGTAGTAGGGAAAGAGTCACCCCTCCACTTT. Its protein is CASSVVGKESPLHF.

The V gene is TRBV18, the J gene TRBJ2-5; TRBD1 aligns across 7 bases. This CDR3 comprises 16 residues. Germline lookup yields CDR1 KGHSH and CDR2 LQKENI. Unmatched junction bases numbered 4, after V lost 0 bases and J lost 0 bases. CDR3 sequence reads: CASSPPGQSYQETQYF. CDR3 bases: TGTGCCAGCTCACCACCGGGACAGTCGTACCAAGAGACCCAGTACTTC. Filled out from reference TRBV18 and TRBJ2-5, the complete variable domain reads NAGVMQNPRHLVRRRGQEARLRCSPMKGHSHVYWYRQLPEEGLKFMVYLQKENIIDESGMPKERFSAEFPKEGPSILRIQQVVRGDSAAYFCASSPPGQSYQETQYFGPGTRLLVL.

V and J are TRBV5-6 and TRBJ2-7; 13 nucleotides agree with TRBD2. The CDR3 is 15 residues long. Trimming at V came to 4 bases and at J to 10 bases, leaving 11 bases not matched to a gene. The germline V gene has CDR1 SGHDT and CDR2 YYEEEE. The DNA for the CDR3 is TGTGCCAGCAGCCTAGGGACTAGCGGGGTCTCGGCCCAGTACTTC. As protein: CASSLGTSGVSAQYF. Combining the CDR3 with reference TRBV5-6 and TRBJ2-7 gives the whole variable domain DAGVTQSPTHLIKTRGQQVTLRCSPKSGHDTVSWYQQALGQGPQFIFQYYEEEERQRGNFPDRFSGHQFPNYSSELNVNALLLGDSALYLCASSLGTSGVSAQYFGPGTRLTVT.

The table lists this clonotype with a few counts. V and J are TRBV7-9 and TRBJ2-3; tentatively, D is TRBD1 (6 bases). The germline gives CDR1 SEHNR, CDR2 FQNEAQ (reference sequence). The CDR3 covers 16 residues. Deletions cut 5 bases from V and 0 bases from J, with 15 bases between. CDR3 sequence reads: CASSDWTVISTDTQYF. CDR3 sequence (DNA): TGTGCCAGCAGCGATTGGACAGTGATAAGCACAGATACGCAGTATTTT. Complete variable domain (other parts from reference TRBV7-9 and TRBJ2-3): DTGVSQNPRHKITKRGQNVTFRCDPISEHNRLYWYRQTLGQGPEFLTYFQNEAQLEKSRLLSDRFSAERPKGSFSTLEIQRTEQGDSAMYLCASSDWTVISTDTQYFGPGTRLTVL.

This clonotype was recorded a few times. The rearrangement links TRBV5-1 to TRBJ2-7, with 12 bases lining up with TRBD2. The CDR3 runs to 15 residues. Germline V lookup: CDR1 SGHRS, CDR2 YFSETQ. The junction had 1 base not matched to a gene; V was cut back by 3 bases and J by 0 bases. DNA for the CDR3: TGCGCCAGCAGCTGGACTAGCGGGAACTCCTACGAGCAGTACTTC. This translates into CASSWTSGNSYEQYF.

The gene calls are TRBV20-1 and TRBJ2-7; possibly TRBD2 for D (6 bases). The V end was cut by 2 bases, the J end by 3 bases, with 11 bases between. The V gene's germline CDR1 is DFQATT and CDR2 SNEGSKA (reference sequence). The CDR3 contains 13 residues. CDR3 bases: TGCAGTGCTAGAAGGGCGGGAATCTACGAGCAGTACTTC. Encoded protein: CSARRAGIYEQYF.

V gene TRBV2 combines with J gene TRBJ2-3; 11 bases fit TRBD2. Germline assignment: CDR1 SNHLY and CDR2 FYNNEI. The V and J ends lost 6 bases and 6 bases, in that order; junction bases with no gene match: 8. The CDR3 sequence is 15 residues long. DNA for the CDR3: TGTGCCAGCAGGCATAGCGGGAGGGCCGAGGATACGCAGTATTTT. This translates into CASRHSGRAEDTQYF. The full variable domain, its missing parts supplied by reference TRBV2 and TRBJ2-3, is EPEVTQTPSHQVTQMGQEVILRCVPISNHLYFYWYRQILGQKVEFLVSFYNNEISEKSEIFDDQFSVERPDGSNFTLKIRSTKLEDSAMYFCASRHSGRAEDTQYFGPGTRLTVL.

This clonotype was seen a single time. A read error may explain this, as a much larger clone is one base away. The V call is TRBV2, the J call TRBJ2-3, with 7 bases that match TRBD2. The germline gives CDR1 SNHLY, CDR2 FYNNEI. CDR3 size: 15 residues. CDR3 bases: TGTGCCAGCAGTGATTTGGGAGGGACTACAGGTACGCAGTATTTT. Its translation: CASSDLGGTTGTQYF.

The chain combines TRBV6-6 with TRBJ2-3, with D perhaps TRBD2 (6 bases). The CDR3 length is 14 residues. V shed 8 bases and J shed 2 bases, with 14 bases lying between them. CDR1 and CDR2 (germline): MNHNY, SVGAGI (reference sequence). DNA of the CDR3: TGTGCCAGCGGGCCCAGCGGGCCCACAGATACGCAGTATTTT. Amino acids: CASGPSGPTDTQYF.